The 9 T cell receptor beta chains in this list originate from one sample, sequenced in a study of cytomegalovirus exposure and HLA in healthy donors. Primers included in the PCR were 60 Vbeta and 13 Jbeta primers. This table comes from immunoSEQ multiplex PCR, and its TCRdb copy is limited to in-frame clones, with some not included. The repertoire holds roughly 97,000 clones, 73% seen once, with 3.5% to 4.5% in the top ten. The material sequenced was PBMCs. These TCRs come from a man aged 35-49 years in good health and CMV-seronegative.

V gene TRBV6-6 combines with J gene TRBJ1-4; D is unclear. This CDR3 has 15 residues. The V gene lost 0 bases and the J gene lost 5 bases, with 10 bases spanning the gap. Germline V CDR1 and CDR2: MNHNY, SVGAGI (reference sequence). CDR3 nucleotide sequence: TGTGCCAGCAGTTACTCGAAGAGGGTCAATGAAAAACTGTTTTTT. Translation gives CASSYSKRVNEKLFF.

The chain combines TRBV5-1 with TRBJ1-3; weak D call: TRBD1 (5 bases). Looked up from germline, CDR1 is SGHRS and CDR2 is YFSETQ. The CDR3 loop spans 14 amino acids. Trimming took 7 bases from V and 4 from J, leaving 15 bases between them. CDR3 nucleotide sequence: TGCGCCAGCCGACAGTCCTCGTCGGGAAACACCATATATTTT. Protein sequence: CASRQSSSGNTIYF.

The chain is built from TRBV20-1 and TRBJ2-1; D not resolved. Germline values: CDR1 DFQATT, CDR2 SNEGSKA (reference sequence). Trimming shortened V by 6 bases and J by 4 bases, and 7 bases separated the two germline ends. CDR3 length equals 11 residues. This CDR3 is CSAPAYNEQFF. The CDR3 DNA sequence: TGCAGTGCGCCAGCGTACAATGAGCAGTTCTTC.

Only a few counts were recorded for this clone. This sequence joins TRBV15 and TRBJ1-6; no clear D gene. The CDR3 is 14 amino acids. The ends were cut back, 0 bases at V and 8 bases at J, with 8 bases in the middle. Germline V lookup: CDR1 LNHNV, CDR2 YYDKDF (reference sequence). Here the CDR3 DNA reads TGTGCCACCAGCAGAGATTGGAGGGATTCACCCCTCCACTTT. It codes for CATSRDWRDSPLHF.

The table lists this clone with a count of one. V gene TRBV30 combines with J gene TRBJ1-1; the D is unclear. CDR1 and CDR2 from the germline V gene are GTSNPN and SVGIG (reference sequence). There are 13 residues in the CDR3. V dropped 3 bases and J dropped 4 bases, with 12 bases sitting between them. The CDR3 sequence is CAWSRGLGTEAFF. The DNA of the CDR3 is TGTGCCTGGAGCCGCGGACTCGGCACTGAAGCTTTCTTT.

The genes are TRBV7-8 and TRBJ2-4; D not resolved. Trimming removed 4 bases at V and 6 bases at J, with 10 bases between. From germline, CDR1 is SGHVS and CDR2 FQNEAQ. The CDR3 spans 13 residues. The CDR3: CASSSGYRNIQYF. The CDR3, as DNA: TGTGCCAGCAGCTCCGGGTATCGAAACATTCAGTACTTC. Looking up the rest from reference TRBV7-8 and TRBJ2-4 gives the full variable domain: GAGVSQSPRYKVAKRGQDVALRCDPISGHVSLFWYQQALGQGPEFLTYFQNEAQLDKSGLPSDRFFAERPEGSVSTLKIQRTQQEDSAVYLCASSSGYRNIQYFGAGTRLSVL.

The chain carries TRBV11-2 and TRBJ1-2; TRBD1 aligns across 8 bases. Per germline, CDR1 SGHAT and CDR2 FQNNGV. The CDR3 has 15 residues. V dropped 5 bases and J dropped 3; count of bases not matched to a gene: 8. CDR3 in DNA: TGTGCCAGCAGCGCCCGGGCAGGGGGCGACTATGGCTACACCTTC. It yields the protein CASSARAGGDYGYTF.

The V gene is TRBV11-2, the J gene TRBJ2-7; perhaps TRBD1 as D (5 bases). Germline values: CDR1 SGHAT, CDR2 FQNNGV. There are 14 residues in the CDR3. V lost 0 bases and J lost 7, with 13 bases in between. The CDR3 region is CASSLDRTPSEQYF. The CDR3 bases are TGTGCCAGCAGCTTAGATCGGACACCCTCGGAGCAGTACTTC.

J is TRBJ2-7 and V is TRBV7-2; tentative D call: TRBD1 (6 bases). Germline values: CDR1 SGHTA, CDR2 FQGNSA. V was pared by 5 bases and J by 3 bases, with 20 bases between. CDR3 length: 16 amino acids. This CDR3 reads CASSLNGQIALYEQYF. CDR3 nucleotides: TGTGCCAGCAGCCTAAATGGACAGATTGCTCTCTACGAGCAGTACTTC.